This entry is about one TCR beta chain. As yet, its antigen is unknown. The CDR3 runs to 16 residues. Germline loops: CDR1 MNHEY, CDR2 SVGAGI. With 2 bases removed from V and 2 bases from J, the gap between germline ends came to 12 bases. The sequenced template was cDNA made from the entire isolated RNA. Measured with immunoSEQ multiplex PCR; TCRdb has only the in-frame clones, and not every one. Of a few hundred thousand clones detected, roughly 12% appear once; the ten largest clones hold about 0.017%. The data are from a study of beta chain features in type 1 diabetes. Notes on the study in general: VDJ junctions in type 1 diabetes patients carried more deletions and fewer insertions. Patients' naive, central memory and regulatory TCRB repertoires appeared more alike than those of healthy donors. The question of HLA type influencing TCRB rearrangement was one that remained unresolved here.

The chain combines TRBV6-5 with TRBJ2-2; tentative D call: TRBD2 (6 bases). The material sequenced was naive CD4+ T cells from blood. The source of this sequence is a young man in good health. For the CDR3, the DNA is TGTGCCAGCAGTTACCTCGGGAGTTCCAACACCGGGGAGCTGTTTTTT. Its protein is CASSYLGSSNTGELFF.